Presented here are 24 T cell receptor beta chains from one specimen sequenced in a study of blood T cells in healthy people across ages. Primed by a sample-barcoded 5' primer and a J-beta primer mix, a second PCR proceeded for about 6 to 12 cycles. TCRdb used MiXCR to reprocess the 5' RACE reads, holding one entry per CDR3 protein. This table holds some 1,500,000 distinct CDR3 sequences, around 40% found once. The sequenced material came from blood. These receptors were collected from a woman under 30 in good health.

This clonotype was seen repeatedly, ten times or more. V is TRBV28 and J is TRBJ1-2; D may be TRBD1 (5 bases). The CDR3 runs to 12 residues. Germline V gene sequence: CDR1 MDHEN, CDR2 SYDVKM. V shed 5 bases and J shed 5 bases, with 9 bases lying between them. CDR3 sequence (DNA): TGTGCCAGCAGTCCCCGGGGGTATGGCTACACCTTC. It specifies CASSPRGYGYTF.

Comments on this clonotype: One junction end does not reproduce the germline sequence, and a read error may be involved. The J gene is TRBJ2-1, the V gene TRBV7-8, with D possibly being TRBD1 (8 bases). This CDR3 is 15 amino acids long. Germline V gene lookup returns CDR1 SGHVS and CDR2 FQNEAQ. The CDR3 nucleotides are TGTGCCAGCAGCGCACAGGGGGGGATTAACAATGGGCAGTTCTTC. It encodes CASSAQGGINNGQFF.

Written as DNA, the CDR3 is TGCGCCAGCAGTGAGTCCGACGGGGTCTACGAGCAGTACTTC. Translated: CASSESDGVYEQYF. V gene TRBV10-1 combines with J gene TRBJ2-5, with a tentative D call TRBD2 (5 bases). The end of the DNA fits TRBJ2-7 better, so the J call may be wrong. Germline loops: CDR1 WNHNN, CDR2 SYGVQD (reference sequence). The CDR3 runs 14 residues.

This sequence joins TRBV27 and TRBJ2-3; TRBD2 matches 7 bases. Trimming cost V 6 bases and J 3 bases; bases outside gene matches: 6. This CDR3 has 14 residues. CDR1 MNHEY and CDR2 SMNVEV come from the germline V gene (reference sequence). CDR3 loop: CASRREILTDTQYF. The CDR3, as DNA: TGTGCCAGCAGGCGGGAGATACTTACAGATACGCAGTATTTT.

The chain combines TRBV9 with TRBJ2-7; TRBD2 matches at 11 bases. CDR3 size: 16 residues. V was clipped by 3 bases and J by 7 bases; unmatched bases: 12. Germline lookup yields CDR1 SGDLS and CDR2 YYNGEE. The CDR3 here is CASSASGGSHPNEQYF. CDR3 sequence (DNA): TGTGCCAGCAGCGCTAGCGGGGGGTCTCATCCCAATGAGCAGTACTTC.

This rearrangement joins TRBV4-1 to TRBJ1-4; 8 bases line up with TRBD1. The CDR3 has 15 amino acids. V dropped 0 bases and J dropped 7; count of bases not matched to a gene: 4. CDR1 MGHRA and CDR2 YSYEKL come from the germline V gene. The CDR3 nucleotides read TGCGCCAGCAGCCAAGAGGGCAGGGGGCCTGAAAAACTGTTTTTT. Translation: CASSQEGRGPEKLFF.

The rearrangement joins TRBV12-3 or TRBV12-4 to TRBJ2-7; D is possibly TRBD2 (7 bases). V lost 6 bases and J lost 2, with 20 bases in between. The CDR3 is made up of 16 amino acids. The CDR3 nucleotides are TGTGCCAGCAGCCCCACGGCTCGCGGGGGCACCTACGAGCAGTACTTC. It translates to CASSPTARGGTYEQYF.

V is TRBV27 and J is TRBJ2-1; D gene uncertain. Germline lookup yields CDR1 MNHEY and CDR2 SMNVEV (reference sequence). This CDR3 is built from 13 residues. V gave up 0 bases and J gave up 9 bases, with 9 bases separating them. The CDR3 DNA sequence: TGTGCCAGCAGTTTATCGATGAAGAGTGAGCAGTTCTTC. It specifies CASSLSMKSEQFF.

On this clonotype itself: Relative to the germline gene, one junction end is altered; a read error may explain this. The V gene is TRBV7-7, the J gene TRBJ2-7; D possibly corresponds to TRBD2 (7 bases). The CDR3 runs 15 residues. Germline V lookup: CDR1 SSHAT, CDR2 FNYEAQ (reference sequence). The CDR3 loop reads CASSLEKGGSSEQYF. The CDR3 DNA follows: TGTGCTAGCAGCTTAGAAAAGGGGGGGAGTTCCGAGCAGTACTTC.

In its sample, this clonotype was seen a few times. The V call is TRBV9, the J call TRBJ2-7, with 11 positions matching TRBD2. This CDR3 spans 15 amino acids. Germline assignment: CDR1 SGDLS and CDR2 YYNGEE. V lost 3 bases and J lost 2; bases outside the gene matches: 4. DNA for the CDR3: TGTGCCAGCAGCGAGGGGACTAGCGGAACCTACGAGCAGTACTTC. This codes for CASSEGTSGTYEQYF.

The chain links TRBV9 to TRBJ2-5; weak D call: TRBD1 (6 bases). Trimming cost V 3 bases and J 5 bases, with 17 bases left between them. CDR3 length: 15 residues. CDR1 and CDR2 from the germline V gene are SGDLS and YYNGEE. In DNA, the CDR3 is TGTGCCAGCAGCGACCGACAGGACAACAGGGAGACCCAGTACTTC. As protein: CASSDRQDNRETQYF.

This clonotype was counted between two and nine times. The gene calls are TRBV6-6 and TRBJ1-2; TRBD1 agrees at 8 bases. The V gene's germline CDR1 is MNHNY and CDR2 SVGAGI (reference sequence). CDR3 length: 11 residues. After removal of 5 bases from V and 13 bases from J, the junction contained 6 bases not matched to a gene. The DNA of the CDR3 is TGTGCCAGCAGTGCGACAGGGGATACCACCTTC. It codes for CASSATGDTTF.

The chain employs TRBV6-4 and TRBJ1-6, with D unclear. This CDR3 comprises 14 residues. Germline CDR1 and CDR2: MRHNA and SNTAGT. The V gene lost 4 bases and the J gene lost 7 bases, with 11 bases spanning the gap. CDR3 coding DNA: TGTGCCAGCAGTGGGACCGCGGGAAATTCACCCCTCCACTTT. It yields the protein CASSGTAGNSPLHF.

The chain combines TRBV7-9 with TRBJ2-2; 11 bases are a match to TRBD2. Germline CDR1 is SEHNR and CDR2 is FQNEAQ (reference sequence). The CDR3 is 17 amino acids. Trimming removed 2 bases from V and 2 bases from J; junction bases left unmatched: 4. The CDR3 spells CASSLTSGGENTGELFF. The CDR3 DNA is TGTGCCAGCAGCTTAACTAGCGGGGGTGAAAACACCGGGGAGCTGTTTTTT.

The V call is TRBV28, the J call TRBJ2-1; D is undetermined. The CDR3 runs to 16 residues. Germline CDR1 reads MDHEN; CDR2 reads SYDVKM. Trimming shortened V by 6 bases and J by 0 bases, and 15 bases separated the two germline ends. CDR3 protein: CASSERTASSYNEQFF. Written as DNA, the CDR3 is TGTGCCAGCAGCGAACGGACCGCCAGCTCCTACAATGAGCAGTTCTTC.

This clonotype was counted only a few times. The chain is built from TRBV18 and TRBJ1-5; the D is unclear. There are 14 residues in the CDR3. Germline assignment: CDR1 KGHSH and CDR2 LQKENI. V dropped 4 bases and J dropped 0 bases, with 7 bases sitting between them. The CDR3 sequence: CASSQQSSNQPQHF. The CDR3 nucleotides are TGTGCCAGCTCACAACAGAGTAGCAATCAGCCCCAGCATTTT.

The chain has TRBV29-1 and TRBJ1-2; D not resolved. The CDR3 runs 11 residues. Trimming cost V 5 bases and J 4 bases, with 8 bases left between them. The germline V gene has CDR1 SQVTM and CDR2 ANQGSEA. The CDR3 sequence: CSVPTFYGYTF. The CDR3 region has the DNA TGCAGCGTTCCTACCTTCTATGGCTACACCTTC.

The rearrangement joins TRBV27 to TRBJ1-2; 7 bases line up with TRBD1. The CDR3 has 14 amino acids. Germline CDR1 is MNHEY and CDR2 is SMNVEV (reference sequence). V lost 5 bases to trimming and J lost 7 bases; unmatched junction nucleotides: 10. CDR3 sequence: CASSPRQGPSGYTF. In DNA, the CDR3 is TGTGCCAGCAGTCCCCGACAGGGACCAAGTGGCTACACCTTC.

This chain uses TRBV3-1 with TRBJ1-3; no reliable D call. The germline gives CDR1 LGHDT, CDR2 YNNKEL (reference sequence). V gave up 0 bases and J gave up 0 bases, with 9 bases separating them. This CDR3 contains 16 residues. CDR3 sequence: CASSQEAGFSGNTIYF. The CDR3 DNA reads TGTGCCAGCAGCCAAGAGGCGGGGTTCTCTGGAAACACCATATATTTT.

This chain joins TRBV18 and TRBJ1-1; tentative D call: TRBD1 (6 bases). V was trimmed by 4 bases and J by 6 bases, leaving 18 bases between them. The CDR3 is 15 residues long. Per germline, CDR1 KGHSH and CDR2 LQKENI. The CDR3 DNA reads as TGTGCCAGCTCACTGGGACAAAGGGGCGTCGCTGAAGCTTTCTTT. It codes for CASSLGQRGVAEAFF.

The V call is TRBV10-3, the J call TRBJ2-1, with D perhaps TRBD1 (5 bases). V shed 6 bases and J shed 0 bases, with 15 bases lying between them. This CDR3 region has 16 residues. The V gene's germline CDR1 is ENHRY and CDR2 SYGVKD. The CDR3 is CAIRGQGESSYNEQFF. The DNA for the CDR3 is TGTGCCATCAGGGGTCAAGGGGAAAGCTCCTACAATGAGCAGTTCTTC.

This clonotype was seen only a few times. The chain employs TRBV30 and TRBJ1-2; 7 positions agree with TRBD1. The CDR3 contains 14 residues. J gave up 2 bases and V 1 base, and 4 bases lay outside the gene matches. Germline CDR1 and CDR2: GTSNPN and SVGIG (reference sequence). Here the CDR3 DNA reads TGTGCCTGGAGTGCCCGGACAGGAAACTATGGCTACACCTTC. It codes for CAWSARTGNYGYTF.

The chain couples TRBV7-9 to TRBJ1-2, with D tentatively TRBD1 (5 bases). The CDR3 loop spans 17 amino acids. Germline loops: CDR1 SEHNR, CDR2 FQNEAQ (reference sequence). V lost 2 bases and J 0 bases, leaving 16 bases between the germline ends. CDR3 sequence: CASSLRGRGEANYGYTF. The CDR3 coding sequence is TGTGCCAGCAGCTTACGTGGAAGAGGGGAAGCTAACTATGGCTACACCTTC. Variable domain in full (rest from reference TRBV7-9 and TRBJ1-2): DTGVSQNPRHKITKRGQNVTFRCDPISEHNRLYWYRQTLGQGPEFLTYFQNEAQLEKSRLLSDRFSAERPKGSFSTLEIQRTEQGDSAMYLCASSLRGRGEANYGYTFGSGTRLTVV.

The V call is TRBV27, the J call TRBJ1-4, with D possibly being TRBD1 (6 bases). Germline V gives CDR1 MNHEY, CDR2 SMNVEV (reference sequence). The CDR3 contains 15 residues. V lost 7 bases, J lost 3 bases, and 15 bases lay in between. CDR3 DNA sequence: TGTGCCAGCAAAATACAGGGAACCCCTAATGAAAAACTGTTTTTT. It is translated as CASKIQGTPNEKLFF.